These T cell receptor beta chains were read from a single sample in a study of technical replicates of blood from a handful of donors. Sequencing was performed with immunoSEQ multiplex PCR; in TCRdb, only in-frame clones are kept and a portion is missing. The sample has some 87,000 clones, almost 98% seen once. The sample consisted of T cells isolated from PBMCs. The receptors were gathered from a human donor in good health. The conserved cysteine and the conserved F or W are not part of the CDR3 here. D genes are given only for firm matches.

cdr3_aa: ASSGGLAGGPDTQY
j_call: TRBJ2-3
d_call: TRBD2
v_call: TRBV5-1

cdr3_aa: ASSYPSVANEQF
j_call: TRBJ2-1
d_call: .
v_call: TRBV6-6

cdr3_aa: ASGGQVSQPQH
j_call: TRBJ1-5
d_call: TRBD1
v_call: TRBV23-1

cdr3_aa: SVVRQGLGYT
j_call: TRBJ1-2
d_call: .
v_call: TRBV29-1

cdr3_aa: ASSNPTGGLGANVLT
j_call: TRBJ2-6
d_call: TRBD1
v_call: TRBV25-1

cdr3_aa: ASSLDRVRPQH
j_call: TRBJ1-5
d_call: TRBD1
v_call: TRBV27

cdr3_aa: ASSIGLREAAYGYT
j_call: TRBJ1-2
d_call: .
v_call: TRBV19

cdr3_aa: ASSLASGGLYNEQF
j_call: TRBJ2-1
d_call: TRBD2
v_call: TRBV7-2

cdr3_aa: ASSVGTGDYEQY
j_call: TRBJ2-7
d_call: .
v_call: TRBV6-4

cdr3_aa: ASSLGAANYGYT
j_call: TRBJ1-2
d_call: .
v_call: TRBV7-2

cdr3_aa: ATGEGESAGELF
j_call: TRBJ2-2
d_call: .
v_call: TRBV28

cdr3_aa: ASSGGDGPYEQY
j_call: TRBJ2-7
d_call: TRBD2
v_call: TRBV6-5

cdr3_aa: ASSKHLLLDLLQGLAGVDNEQF
j_call: TRBJ2-1
d_call: TRBD2
v_call: TRBV28

cdr3_aa: ASSVDAAAEQY
j_call: TRBJ2-7
d_call: .
v_call: TRBV9

cdr3_aa: ASSRPPGQGEVNEKLF
j_call: TRBJ1-4
d_call: TRBD1
v_call: TRBV27

cdr3_aa: ASRDREASWDQPQH
j_call: TRBJ1-5
d_call: TRBD1
v_call: TRBV28

cdr3_aa: ASSRKDAGPGELF
j_call: TRBJ2-2
d_call: .
v_call: TRBV5-4

cdr3_aa: ASSTEISTDTQY
j_call: TRBJ2-3
d_call: .
v_call: TRBV6-1

cdr3_aa: ASRPPRQAGGNQPQH
j_call: TRBJ1-5
d_call: .
v_call: TRBV28

cdr3_aa: ASNLGQGAMDTQY
j_call: TRBJ2-3
d_call: TRBD1
v_call: TRBV6-1

cdr3_aa: ASSLGAGSNYGYT
j_call: TRBJ1-2
d_call: .
v_call: TRBV5-1

cdr3_aa: ASSEFGQISGANVLT
j_call: TRBJ2-6
d_call: .
v_call: TRBV2

cdr3_aa: ASRMGQGGGSTNEKLF
j_call: TRBJ1-4
d_call: TRBD1
v_call: TRBV5-5

cdr3_aa: ASSLLAGGSNEQF
j_call: TRBJ2-1
d_call: TRBD2
v_call: TRBV27

cdr3_aa: ASSRGGLRGNTIY
j_call: TRBJ1-3
d_call: .
v_call: TRBV5-1

cdr3_aa: ASSTLATNEKLF
j_call: TRBJ1-4
d_call: .
v_call: TRBV7-9

cdr3_aa: ASSLTSGRYEQY
j_call: TRBJ2-7
d_call: TRBD2
v_call: TRBV7-9

cdr3_aa: ASSAGGYGYT
j_call: TRBJ1-2
d_call: TRBD1
v_call: TRBV9

cdr3_aa: ASSFSGGSTEAF
j_call: TRBJ1-1
d_call: .
v_call: TRBV6-5

cdr3_aa: ARGGLAGATQNSGQETQY
j_call: TRBJ2-5
d_call: TRBD2
v_call: TRBV10-1

cdr3_aa: ASSSGGRVNEQF
j_call: TRBJ2-1
d_call: TRBD2
v_call: TRBV28

cdr3_aa: ASSSPGMSYEQY
j_call: TRBJ2-7
d_call: .
v_call: TRBV6-5

cdr3_aa: ASSLTTSALADNTDTQY
j_call: TRBJ2-3
d_call: TRBD2
v_call: TRBV7-9

cdr3_aa: ACGLALSYEQY
j_call: TRBJ2-7
d_call: TRBD2
v_call: TRBV30

cdr3_aa: ASSSPGLAPDEQF
j_call: TRBJ2-1
d_call: TRBD2
v_call: TRBV5-4

cdr3_aa: ASRKLQGRGTATNEKLF
j_call: TRBJ1-4
d_call: .
v_call: TRBV5-5

cdr3_aa: ASSEWTFSGNTIY
j_call: TRBJ1-3
d_call: .
v_call: TRBV2

cdr3_aa: ASSVAGGDSH
j_call: TRBJ1-2
d_call: .
v_call: TRBV9

cdr3_aa: ASSSGLHTGELF
j_call: TRBJ2-2
d_call: TRBD2
v_call: TRBV6-1

cdr3_aa: ASSEIYGTGGNEQY
j_call: TRBJ2-7
d_call: TRBD1
v_call: TRBV6-1

cdr3_aa: SAAWTSSSKRTDTQY
j_call: TRBJ2-3
d_call: TRBD2
v_call: TRBV29-1

cdr3_aa: ASSLAHPSGTGSSPLH
j_call: TRBJ1-6
d_call: TRBD1
v_call: TRBV5-4

cdr3_aa: ASSIGNRARGEAF
j_call: TRBJ1-1
d_call: .
v_call: TRBV19

cdr3_aa: ASSLNPGQGYGYT
j_call: TRBJ1-2
d_call: TRBD1
v_call: TRBV7-9

cdr3_aa: ASVGQGYTEAF
j_call: TRBJ1-1
d_call: TRBD1
v_call: TRBV2

cdr3_aa: ASSAQPEQY
j_call: TRBJ2-7
d_call: .
v_call: TRBV2

cdr3_aa: ASMGGETQY
j_call: TRBJ2-5
d_call: TRBD2
v_call: TRBV11-2

cdr3_aa: ASRPRTGDNEQF
j_call: TRBJ2-1
d_call: TRBD1
v_call: TRBV6-5

cdr3_aa: ASSYVGYT
j_call: TRBJ1-2
d_call: .
v_call: TRBV6-1

cdr3_aa: ASSLTPGTGATSETQY
j_call: TRBJ2-5
d_call: TRBD1
v_call: TRBV11-2

cdr3_aa: ALASGGPYGYT
j_call: TRBJ1-2
d_call: .
v_call: TRBV30

cdr3_aa: ASSPPTRGRIFTVEAF
j_call: TRBJ1-1
d_call: TRBD1
v_call: TRBV7-9

cdr3_aa: ASSLQGEDTEAF
j_call: TRBJ1-1
d_call: TRBD1
v_call: TRBV5-6

cdr3_aa: ATSRPRGLSGNQPQH
j_call: TRBJ1-5
d_call: TRBD1
v_call: TRBV15